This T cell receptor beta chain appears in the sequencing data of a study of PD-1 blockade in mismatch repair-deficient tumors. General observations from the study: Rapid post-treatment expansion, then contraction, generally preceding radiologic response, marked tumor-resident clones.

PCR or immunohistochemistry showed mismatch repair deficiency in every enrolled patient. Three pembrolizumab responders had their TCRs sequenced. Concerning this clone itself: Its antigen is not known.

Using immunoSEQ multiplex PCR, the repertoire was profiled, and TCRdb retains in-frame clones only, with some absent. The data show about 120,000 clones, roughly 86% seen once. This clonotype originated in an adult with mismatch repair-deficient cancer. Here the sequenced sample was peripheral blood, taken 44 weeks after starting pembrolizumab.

DNA of the CDR3: TGTGCCAGCAGGTTGGTCGCGGGAGCACCCGGGGAGCTGTTTTTT. Translated, it gives CASRLVAGAPGELFF. This chain uses TRBV7-6 with TRBJ2-2, with 7 bases that match TRBD2. J lost 6 bases, V lost 6 bases, and 10 bases had no gene match. Germline CDR1 reads SGHVS; CDR2 reads FNYEAQ. This CDR3 contains 15 residues.